One sample yielded the 17 T cell receptor beta chains listed below, sequenced in a study of cytomegalovirus exposure and HLA in healthy donors. PCR employed 60 Vbeta and 13 Jbeta primers. Method: immunoSEQ multiplex PCR; TCRdb's copy keeps in-frame clones and lacks some. The sample gives roughly 80,000 clones, about 81% of which show up once; 2.4% is in the top ten. The specimen was PBMCs. The source is a woman in her forties or fifties in good health and CMV-seronegative.

The V and J genes are TRBV5-1 and TRBJ2-1; 8 bases align to TRBD2. In germline, CDR1 is SGHRS, CDR2 YFSETQ. CDR3 size: 20 residues. The trim removed 4 bases at V and 5 bases at J, leaving 23 bases unmatched. For the CDR3, the DNA is TGCGCCAGCAGCCCGATTATAACGGGGGGGCCCGCAATCCGCGACAATGAGCAGTTCTTC. Translated, it gives CASSPIITGGPAIRDNEQFF.

V is TRBV6-1 and J is TRBJ1-1, with TRBD1 identical over 7 bases. Germline V CDR1 and CDR2: MNHNS, SASEGT. The CDR3 is 11 residues long. CDR3 residues: CATRKDRAAFF. The DNA of the CDR3 is TGTGCGACCCGAAAAGACAGGGCAGCTTTCTTT.

Remarks on this clone: At one end the junction does not follow the germline gene, possibly because of a read error. The genes are TRBV7-9 and TRBJ1-1; no firm D call. The CDR3 sequence is 12 residues long. Germline V gene lookup returns CDR1 SEHNR and CDR2 FQNEAQ (reference sequence). The CDR3: CSSSLVYTEAFF. In nucleotides, the CDR3 is TGTTCCAGCAGCTTAGTCTACACTGAAGCTTTCTTT.

J is TRBJ1-1 and V is TRBV30; 7 nucleotides align to TRBD1. CDR1 and CDR2 from the germline V gene are GTSNPN and SVGIG (reference sequence). With V trimmed by 4 bases and J by 4 bases, 6 bases remained unmatched. The CDR3 has 13 amino acids. The CDR3 DNA follows: TGTGCCTGGAACCCAGGGGGAGGCACTGAAGCTTTCTTT. It specifies CAWNPGGGTEAFF.

V usage is TRBV28 and J usage is TRBJ2-2; a possible D gene is TRBD1 (6 bases). The length of the CDR3 is 16 residues. CDR1 MDHEN and CDR2 SYDVKM come from the germline V gene. The germline V and J ends were trimmed by 4 bases and 7 bases, with 19 bases remaining between them. CDR3 sequence (DNA): TGTGCCAGCAGTTATACAGGGCTCCTGGACGTCGGGGAGCTGTTTTTT. This gives the protein CASSYTGLLDVGELFF.

V usage is TRBV6-4 and J usage is TRBJ2-5; 12 nucleotides agree with TRBD2. Trimming removed 0 bases from V and 5 bases from J; junction bases left unmatched: 4. CDR1 is MRHNA, CDR2 SNTAGT, per germline. CDR3 length: 16 residues. This chain's CDR3 is CASSDSRTSGRETQYF. The CDR3 nucleotides read TGTGCCAGCAGTGACTCGAGAACTAGCGGGAGGGAGACCCAGTACTTC.

Regarding this clone: The same CDR3 arises from other DNA sequences in this sample as well. Here the CDR3 DNA reads TGCAGCGCCGGACAAGCGAACACTGAAGCTTTCTTT. Translating gives CSAGQANTEAFF. The chain is built from TRBV29-1 and TRBJ1-1; D perhaps matches TRBD1 (5 bases). The V and J ends lost 7 bases and 1 base respectively, with 10 bases between them. The CDR3 sequence is 12 residues long. CDR1 is SQVTM and CDR2 is ANQGSEA in the germline V gene.

The rearrangement links TRBV6-6 to TRBJ2-2; 10 nucleotides agree with TRBD1. CDR1 is MNHNY and CDR2 is SVGAGI in the germline V gene (reference sequence). V lost 6 bases, J lost 5 bases, and 6 bases stayed unmatched. CDR3 length: 15 amino acids. This CDR3 reads CASRPPGQGTGELFF. The CDR3 DNA is TGTGCCAGCAGACCTCCGGGACAGGGGACCGGGGAGCTGTTTTTT.

The gene calls are TRBV7-3 and TRBJ2-1; D remains unclear. The V gene's germline CDR1 is SGHTA and CDR2 FQGTGA. CDR3 length: 14 residues. The V end was cut by 5 bases, the J end by 7 bases, with 15 bases between. In nucleotides, the CDR3 is TGTGCCAGCAGCCCCGGGTCCCTCGGAAATGAGCAGTTCTTC. Its translation: CASSPGSLGNEQFF.

The chain uses TRBV21-1 and TRBJ1-5; the table's D call TRBD1 went unverified against the DNA. TRBV21-1 is assigned pseudogene status. The CDR3 is 15 amino acids. The CDR3 region is CASSKADRVDQPQHF. The CDR3, as DNA: TGTGCCAGCAGCAAAGCGGACAGGGTGGATCAGCCCCAGCATTTT.

This clone showed up just once. The chain employs TRBV13 and TRBJ2-7; 8 nucleotides line up with TRBD1. The CDR3 is made up of 14 amino acids. CDR1 PRHDT and CDR2 FYEKMQ come from the germline V gene (reference sequence). Trimming removed 5 bases from V and 5 bases from J; junction bases left unmatched: 8. The DNA for the CDR3 is TGTGCCAGCAGCCTCCGACAGGGGAAGAACGAGCAGTACTTC. It specifies CASSLRQGKNEQYF.

The V call is TRBV29-1, the J call TRBJ1-2; unclear D gene. CDR1 and CDR2 (germline): SQVTM, ANQGSEA. The CDR3 loop spans 14 amino acids. V was clipped by 2 bases and J by 4 bases, with 14 bases between them. CDR3 region: CSVEPIPRGYGYTF. In DNA, the CDR3 is TGCAGCGTTGAACCAATCCCCCGGGGCTATGGCTACACCTTC. The complete variable domain, with remaining parts taken from reference TRBV29-1 and TRBJ1-2, reads SAVISQKPSRDICQRGTSLTIQCQVDSQVTMMFWYRQQPGQSLTLIATANQGSEATYESGFVIDKFPISRPNLTFSTLTVSNMSPEDSSIYLCSVEPIPRGYGYTFGSGTRLTVV.

The V gene is TRBV9, the J gene TRBJ2-1; TRBD1 matches 9 bases. The germline gives CDR1 SGDLS, CDR2 YYNGEE. Trimming at V came to 1 base and at J to 8 bases, leaving 19 bases not matched to a gene. The CDR3 has 19 amino acids. The CDR3 DNA reads as TGTGCCAGCAGCGTAACTATTTCCCCTACAGGGGGCGGTTTCGATGAGCAGTTCTTC. As protein: CASSVTISPTGGGFDEQFF.

V and J are TRBV7-2 and TRBJ2-3, with D unresolved. The CDR3 is 11 residues long. V lost 5 bases and J 4 bases, leaving 4 bases between the germline ends. The V gene's germline CDR1 is SGHTA and CDR2 FQGNSA. The DNA for the CDR3 is TGTGCCAGCAGCGGCTCAGATACGCAGTATTTT. Encoded protein: CASSGSDTQYF.

V is TRBV19 and J is TRBJ2-1; TRBD2 aligns across 9 bases. This CDR3 comprises 16 residues. V dropped 0 bases and J dropped 6; count of bases not matched to a gene: 6. Germline lookup yields CDR1 LNHDA and CDR2 SQIVND (reference sequence). The CDR3 sequence: CASSIELAGVFNEQFF. The CDR3 DNA follows: TGTGCCAGTAGTATAGAACTAGCGGGCGTATTCAATGAGCAGTTCTTC.

The V gene is TRBV7-8, the J gene TRBJ2-4; TRBD1 might be the D (5 bases). Deletions cut 5 bases from V and 2 bases from J, with 16 bases between. Germline V gene lookup returns CDR1 SGHVS and CDR2 FQNEAQ. CDR3 length equals 16 residues. The CDR3 loop is CASSTRARATKNIQYF. The CDR3 DNA reads TGTGCCAGCAGCACTCGTGCCAGGGCGACCAAAAACATTCAGTACTTC.

Note on this clone: One junction end does not reproduce the germline sequence, and a read error may be involved. This chain links TRBV4-1 with TRBJ2-3; D unclear. Germline V gene lookup returns CDR1 MGHRA and CDR2 YSYEKL. The CDR3 is made up of 14 amino acids. The CDR3 DNA follows: TGCGCCAGCAGCCAAGGGGTAGAAGGCCGGGTCATGGATTTT. It encodes CASSQGVEGRVMDF.